This is a list of T cell receptor beta chains from one sample in a study of spatial heterogeneity in lung cancer. TCRdb independently ran MiXCR on the 5' RACE reads; one entry per CDR3 protein. Of 26,000 or so distinct CDR3 sequences listed, 10% to 15% were seen once; the top ten hold roughly 25%. This specimen was PBMCs, taken at surgery. The receptors were gathered from a female donor with early-stage non-small cell lung cancer. The CDR3 runs from the conserved cysteine through the conserved F or W. The D gene is left open where the match is weak. The size field reads once, few, many, or a class for an expanded clone.

J,V,D,size,CDR3,DNA
TRBJ2-2,TRBV4-3,TRBD1,many,CASSQGQGPTGELFF,TGCGCCAGCAGCCAAGGACAGGGGCCAACCGGGGAGCTGTTTTTT
TRBJ1-6,TRBV6-5,-,many,CASSYSRALRGRGSPLHF,TGTGCCAGCAGTTACTCGAGAGCCTTGCGGGGCCGGGGTTCACCCCTCCACTTT
TRBJ2-1,TRBV5-6,-,many,CASSLVGIQFF,TGTGCCAGCAGCTTGGTTGGGATCCAATTCTTC
TRBJ2-2,TRBV4-3,-,many,CASSHPKESGGPGGTGELFF,TGCGCCAGCAGCCATCCTAAAGAGAGCGGGGGCCCAGGGGGGACCGGGGAGCTGTTTTTT
TRBJ2-1,TRBV7-3,TRBD2,many,CASSQSGSQSNEQFF,TGTGCCAGCAGCCAGAGCGGGAGCCAATCCAATGAGCAGTTCTTC
TRBJ1-3,TRBV3-1,-,many,CASSPEVGHSGNTIYF,TGTGCCAGCAGCCCCGAGGTCGGACACTCTGGAAACACCATATATTTT
TRBJ2-3,TRBV7-8,TRBD2,many,CASSPLLAGNTDTQYF,TGTGCCAGCAGCCCCCTGCTAGCGGGTAACACAGATACGCAGTATTTT
TRBJ2-7,TRBV3-1,-,many,CASSREGGVGYEQYF,TGTGCCAGCAGCCGAGAAGGGGGGGTAGGCTACGAGCAGTACTTC
TRBJ2-1,TRBV29-1,-,few,CSVGGTISYNEQFF,TGCAGCGTTGGGGGTACTATCTCCTACAATGAGCAGTTCTTC
TRBJ2-7,TRBV5-1,-,many,CASSPAWAGSSYEQYF,TGCGCCAGCAGCCCGGCCTGGGCGGGCTCCTCCTACGAGCAGTACTTC